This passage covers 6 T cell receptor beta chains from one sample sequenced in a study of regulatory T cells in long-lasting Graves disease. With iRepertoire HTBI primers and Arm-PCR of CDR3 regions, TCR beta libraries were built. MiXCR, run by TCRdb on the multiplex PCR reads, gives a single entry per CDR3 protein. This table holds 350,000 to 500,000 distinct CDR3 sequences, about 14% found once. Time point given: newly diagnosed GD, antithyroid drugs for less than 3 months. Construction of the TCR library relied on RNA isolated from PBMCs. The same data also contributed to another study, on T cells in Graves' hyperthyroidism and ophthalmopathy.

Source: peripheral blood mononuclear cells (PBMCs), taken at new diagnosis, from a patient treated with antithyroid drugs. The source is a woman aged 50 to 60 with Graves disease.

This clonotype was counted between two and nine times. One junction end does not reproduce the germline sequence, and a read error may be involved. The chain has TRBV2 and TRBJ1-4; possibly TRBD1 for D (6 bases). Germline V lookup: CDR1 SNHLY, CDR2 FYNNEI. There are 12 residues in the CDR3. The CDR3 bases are TGTGCCAGCCAGGGGTACGGTGAAGAACTGTTTTTT. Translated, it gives CASQGYGEELFF.

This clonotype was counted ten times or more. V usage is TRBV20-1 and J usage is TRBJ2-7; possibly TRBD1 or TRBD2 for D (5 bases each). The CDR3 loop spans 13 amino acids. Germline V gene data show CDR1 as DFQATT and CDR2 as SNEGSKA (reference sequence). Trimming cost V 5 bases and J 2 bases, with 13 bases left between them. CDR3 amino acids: CSALGRSTYEQYF. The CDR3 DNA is TGCAGTGCTCTGGGACGGTCTACCTACGAGCAGTACTTC.

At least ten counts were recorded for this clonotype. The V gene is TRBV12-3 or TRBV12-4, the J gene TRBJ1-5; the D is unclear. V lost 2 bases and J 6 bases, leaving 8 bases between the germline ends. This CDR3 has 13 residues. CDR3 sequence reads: CASSLSGFQPQHF. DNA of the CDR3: TGTGCCAGCAGTTTATCTGGGTTTCAGCCCCAGCATTTT.

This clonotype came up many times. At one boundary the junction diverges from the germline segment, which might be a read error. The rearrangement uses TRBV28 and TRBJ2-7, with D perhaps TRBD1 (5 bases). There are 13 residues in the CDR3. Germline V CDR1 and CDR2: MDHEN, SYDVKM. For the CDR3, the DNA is TGTGCCGGCAGCCCTGGACAAACTTACGAGCAGTACTTC. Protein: CAGSPGQTYEQYF.

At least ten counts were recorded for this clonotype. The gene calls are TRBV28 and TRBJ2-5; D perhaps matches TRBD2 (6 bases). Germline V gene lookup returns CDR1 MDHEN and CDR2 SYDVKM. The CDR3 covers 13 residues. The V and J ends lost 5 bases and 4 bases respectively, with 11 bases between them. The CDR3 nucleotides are TGTGCCAGCAGTGCAGAGGGAGGAGAGACCCAGTACTTC. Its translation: CASSAEGGETQYF.

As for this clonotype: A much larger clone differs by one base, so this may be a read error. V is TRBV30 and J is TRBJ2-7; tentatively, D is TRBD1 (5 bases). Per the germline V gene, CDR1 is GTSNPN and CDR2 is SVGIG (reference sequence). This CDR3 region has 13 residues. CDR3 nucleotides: TGTGCCTGGGACCAGGGATCCTCCTACGAGCAGGACTTC. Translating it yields CAWDQGSSYEQDF.